This is a list of T cell receptor beta chains from one sample in a study of T-cell memory formation after mild COVID-19. TCRdb passed the 5' RACE reads through MiXCR, listing each CDR3 protein once. The sample yields about 200,000 distinct CDR3 sequences, over 7.5% seen once. Sequences were obtained from PBMCs or a T cell subset sorted from them (not recorded which). All receptors come from a man between 18 and 29 years old who had mild COVID-19 (a few samples of this study predate the infection). Cell type and time point are not known. CDR3s include the opening cysteine and the closing phenylalanine or tryptophan. The order of the fields is D gene, J gene, clone size, V gene, CDR3 DNA, CDR3 protein. A D gene is named only where the DNA matches it firmly. Where a row states a size, it is once, few, many or the class of an expanded clone; other rows omit it.

- | TRBJ2-1 | few | TRBV12-3/TRBV12-4 | TGTGCCAGCAGTGGGGTCGGGACCCAGTTCAATGAGCAGTTCTTC | CASSGVGTQFNEQFF
TRBD2 | TRBJ2-1 | - | TRBV29-1 | TGCAGCGTTAGTGCGGGGGCCTACAATGAGCAGTTCTTC | CSVSAGAYNEQFF
TRBD1 | TRBJ2-3 | many | TRBV6-5 | TGTGCCAGCAGTCCACTCCAGGACAGGAGGACAGATACGCAGTATTTT | CASSPLQDRRTDTQYF
TRBD1 | TRBJ1-2 | - | TRBV6-1 | TGTGCCAGCAGTCGGGACAGCTACTATGGCTACACCTTC | CASSRDSYYGYTF
- | TRBJ2-1 | many | TRBV7-2 | TGTGCCAGCAGCCCACAGAGGACTCCCCTAGCCAATGAGCAGTTCTTC | CASSPQRTPLANEQFF
- | TRBJ2-1 | - | TRBV12-3/TRBV12-4 | TGTGCCAGCAGTTTGGACTCGGGGGACATATCCCAGTTCTTC | CASSLDSGDISQFF
- | TRBJ2-3 | few | TRBV7-2 | TGTGCCAGCAGCCAGCAGGCTTTCCCAGGGACAGATACGCAGTATTTT | CASSQQAFPGTDTQYF
TRBD1 | TRBJ1-5 | many | TRBV7-6 | TGTGCCAGCAGACCCAGGGGGCGCGGATATAGCAATCAGCCCCAGCATTTT | CASRPRGRGYSNQPQHF
- | TRBJ2-5 | - | TRBV20-1 | TGCAGTGCCAGTGCGGGAAGGGCTGGAGAGACCCAGTACTTC | CSASAGRAGETQYF
TRBD2 | TRBJ2-1 | many | TRBV7-2 | TGTGCCAGCAGCCCCCAGCGGGGGTTCAATGAGCAGTTCTTC | CASSPQRGFNEQFF
- | TRBJ2-3 | - | TRBV7-3 | TGTGCCAGCAGCTCCCACATGGATAGAGCGCAGTATTTT | CASSSHMDRAQYF
- | TRBJ2-1 | few | TRBV12-3/TRBV12-4 | TGTGCCAGCAGGCGCCGTCCCCCGAGTGAGCAGTTCTTC | CASRRRPPSEQFF
- | TRBJ1-2 | - | TRBV7-8 | TGTGCCAGCAGCTTAGAAGTAGGCTATGGCTACACCTTC | CASSLEVGYGYTF
- | TRBJ2-7 | many | TRBV12-3/TRBV12-4 | TGTGCCAGCAGTAGACAGACTTTCTCCTACGAGCAGTACTTC | CASSRQTFSYEQYF
- | TRBJ2-6 | - | TRBV11-2 | TGTGCCAGCAGCCGGGGCAGTCTCAGCTCTGGGGCCAACGTCCTGACTTTC | CASSRGSLSSGANVLTF
- | TRBJ1-5 | - | TRBV12-3/TRBV12-4 | TGTGCCAGCACCTGGGGGGACAATCAGCCCCAGCATTTT | CASTWGDNQPQHF
TRBD1 | TRBJ2-3 | many | TRBV10-3 | TGTGCCATCAGCTCCTTGGGACAGGGGGCAGATACGCAGTATTTT | CAISSLGQGADTQYF
- | TRBJ2-2 | few | TRBV6-2/TRBV6-3 | TGTGCCAGCTCCGGTGTCGCCGGGGAGCTGTTTTTT | CASSGVAGELFF
TRBD2 | TRBJ2-5 | many | TRBV23-1 | TGCGCCAGCAGTCAACGGCTAGCGGGGGCCCAAGAGACCCAGTACTTC | CASSQRLAGAQETQYF
- | TRBJ1-3 | - | TRBV7-2 | TGTGCCAGCGGCTCAACAGCCTCTGGAAACACCATATATTTT | CASGSTASGNTIYF
TRBD2 | TRBJ2-1 | - | TRBV9 | TGTGCCAGCAGCGTAGCGGGGGGACTAGCGGGGGGCCAACAGTTCTTC | CASSVAGGLAGGQQFF
- | TRBJ2-1 | - | TRBV12-3/TRBV12-4 | TGTGCCAGCAGTTTCTCCTACAATGAGCAGTTCTTC | CASSFSYNEQFF
TRBD1 | TRBJ2-1 | - | TRBV7-9 | TGTGCCAGCAGCTGGACCGGGACAGGGAGTAATGAGCAGTTCTTC | CASSWTGTGSNEQFF
- | TRBJ1-3 | - | TRBV6-2/TRBV6-3 | TGTGCCAGCAGTTACTCGATCCGGACCTCTGGAAACACCATATATTTT | CASSYSIRTSGNTIYF
TRBD1 | TRBJ1-6 | few | TRBV27 | TGTGCCAGCAGGCGCCTCCCGGGACAGGGGGGGAATTCACCCCTCCACTTT | CASRRLPGQGGNSPLHF
TRBD1 | TRBJ1-4 | few | TRBV5-1 | TGCGCCAGCAGCTTGGGACAGGGAACTTATGAAAAACTGTTTTTT | CASSLGQGTYEKLFF
- | TRBJ1-4 | - | TRBV7-9 | TGTGCCAGCAGGGAGGGATTAAGCACTAATGAAAAACTGTTTTTT | CASREGLSTNEKLFF
- | TRBJ1-2 | - | TRBV5-1 | TGCGCCAGCAGCTCAGGGACGGAGAACTATGGCTACACCTTC | CASSSGTENYGYTF
TRBD1 | TRBJ2-7 | few | TRBV27 | TGTGCCAGCTCAGGGGGAGTGAGTTCCTACGAGCAGTACTTC | CASSGGVSSYEQYF
- | TRBJ1-3 | few | TRBV12-3/TRBV12-4 | TGTGCCAGCAGTTCGAGGGAATCGCTACTTGGAAACACCATATATTTT | CASSSRESLLGNTIYF
TRBD2 | TRBJ2-3 | - | TRBV4-2 | TGTGCCAGCAGCCGAAGCAGGACTAGCGGGGGGGTAACAGATACGCAGTATTTT | CASSRSRTSGGVTDTQYF
TRBD1 | TRBJ1-1 | - | TRBV5-1 | TGCGCCAGCAGCTTTTCTCCAGGGGGATCCACTGAAGCTTTCTTT | CASSFSPGGSTEAFF
TRBD1 | TRBJ1-2 | few | TRBV10-3 | TGTGCCATCAGAAAAGGGACAGGGGACGGCTACACCTTC | CAIRKGTGDGYTF
TRBD1 | TRBJ2-5 | - | TRBV9 | TGTGCCAGCAGCGTAGGAGGGCCGGGGACAGGAGCCCAAGAGACCCAGTACTTC | CASSVGGPGTGAQETQYF
- | TRBJ1-1 | few | TRBV6-5 | TGTGCCAGCAGTCCCCAACAGAGCATGAACACTGAAGCTTTCTTT | CASSPQQSMNTEAFF
- | TRBJ1-2 | - | TRBV29-1 | TGCAGCGTTGGGGGGGCGGGCTATGGCTACACCTTC | CSVGGAGYGYTF
- | TRBJ1-6 | many | TRBV18 | TGTGCCAGCTCACCACCGAATTCAGATTTGAATAATTCACCCCTCCACTTT | CASSPPNSDLNNSPLHF
TRBD1 | TRBJ2-6 | - | TRBV4-1 | TGCGCCAGCAGCCAGGATAACAGGGGGTCGTGGGCCAACGTCCTGACTTTC | CASSQDNRGSWANVLTF
TRBD2 | TRBJ2-5 | - | TRBV3-1 | TGTGCCAGCAGCCAAGATAAGTTCCTAGCGGGGCAAGAGACCCAGTACTTC | CASSQDKFLAGQETQYF
TRBD2 | TRBJ2-3 | few | TRBV9 | TGTGCCAGCAGCCCGAGCCCTAGCGGGGGTTCATATACGCAGTATTTT | CASSPSPSGGSYTQYF
- | TRBJ1-1 | - | TRBV6-4 | TGTGCCAGCAGTTCGGGGGCGTCGGGCACTGAAGCTTTCTTT | CASSSGASGTEAFF
TRBD1 | TRBJ2-7 | few | TRBV4-1 | TGCGCCAGCAGCACACCCGGGACAGGGATTTACGAGCAGTACTTC | CASSTPGTGIYEQYF
- | TRBJ2-1 | few | TRBV11-2 | TGTGCCAGCAGCTTCGTCCGGGACAATGAGCAGTTCTTC | CASSFVRDNEQFF
- | TRBJ1-1 | - | TRBV23-1 | TGCGCCACCCCGTGGACCTTGAACACTGAAGCTTTCTTT | CATPWTLNTEAFF
TRBD2 | TRBJ2-3 | many | TRBV7-8 | TGTGCCAGCAGCCCTGGACTAGCGGGAGGCACAGATACGCAGTATTTT | CASSPGLAGGTDTQYF
- | TRBJ2-4 | - | TRBV4-3 | TGCGCCAGCAGCCAAGATTGGGTAGACAGAGCCAAAAACATTCAGTACTTC | CASSQDWVDRAKNIQYF
- | TRBJ2-2 | few | TRBV25-1 | TGTGCCAGCAGTGATCTTGGGACCTCTAACACCGGGGAGCTGTTTTTT | CASSDLGTSNTGELFF
TRBD2 | TRBJ2-5 | - | TRBV5-1 | TGCGCCAGCAGTAGGAGCGGGGCGGCAGAGACCCAGTACTTC | CASSRSGAAETQYF
TRBD2 | TRBJ2-3 | few | TRBV4-3 | TGCGCCAGCAGCCAAGATCTGCGGCTAGCGGGAACCACAGATACGCAGTATTTT | CASSQDLRLAGTTDTQYF
- | TRBJ1-2 | many | TRBV7-8 | TGTGCCAGCAGCTTAGGCAGGGCTAGTGGCTACACCTTC | CASSLGRASGYTF
- | TRBJ2-2 | many | TRBV4-2 | TGTGCCAGCAGCCATCCGGGGCGACACACCGGGGAGCTGTTTTTT | CASSHPGRHTGELFF
- | TRBJ2-5 | - | TRBV7-3 | TGTGCCAGCAGCTTAACCGGGCAGGGTGAGACCCAGTACTTC | CASSLTGQGETQYF
- | TRBJ1-5 | - | TRBV7-2 | TGTGCCAGCAGCCCGGGAAGATGGGGGCCCCAGCATTTT | CASSPGRWGPQHF
- | TRBJ1-1 | - | TRBV11-2 | TGTGCCAGCAGACTCGCAGGGAACACTGAAGCTTTCTTT | CASRLAGNTEAFF